The sequence of this TCR beta chain was determined in a study of blood T cell dynamics during melanoma immunotherapy. The time point denotes: week 3, after first cycle of checkpoint inhibitor. A word on this clone: Mismatch with germline at one junction end may stem from a read error.

Sequenced by immunoSEQ multiplex PCR; TCRdb stores in-frame clones only, minus some. The table has 10,000 to 12,000 clones, more than 70% seen once. Per the germline V gene, CDR1 is SGHTA and CDR2 is FQGNSA. The CDR3 has 13 amino acids. V is TRBV7-2 and J is TRBJ1-2; D unclear. The clonotype was recovered from a human donor with melanoma. The source material was blood, sampled from a patient treated with checkpoint blockade. This CDR3 reads CASSSPRLYGCTF. In nucleotides, the CDR3 is TGTGCCAGCAGCTCCCCGAGGCTCTATGGCTGCACCTTC.